This passage covers 8 T cell receptor beta chains from one sample sequenced in a study of Graves' ophthalmopathy and Graves' hyperthyroidism. TCR beta CDR3 regions were amplified from RNA transcripts. The workflow started with a first-round RT-PCR run with HTBI primers and then moved on to a second-round multiplex PCR. TCRdb independently ran MiXCR on the multiplex PCR reads; one entry per CDR3 protein. The sample shows hundreds of thousands of distinct CDR3 sequences, about a fifth of them seen only once. The sequencing input was peripheral blood. These receptors all come from a woman between 18 and 30 years old with stable Graves' hyperthyroidism. Some clones in this sample may be carry-over from other donors' samples.

This clonotype has ten or more counts. The genes are TRBV20-1 and TRBJ1-1, with 8 bases fitting TRBD1. The CDR3 has 14 residues. CDR1 and CDR2 from the germline V gene are DFQATT and SNEGSKA (reference sequence). The trim removed 3 bases at V and 0 bases at J, leaving 3 bases unmatched. CDR3 DNA: TGCAGTGCTAGCGCAGGGGGCTTGAACACTGAAGCTTTCTTT. Translated: CSASAGGLNTEAFF.

The rearrangement joins TRBV7-9 to TRBJ1-1, with no clear D. The V end lost 5 bases, the J end lost 3 bases, and 13 bases lay between the germline ends. Germline CDR1 SEHNR, CDR2 FQNEAQ (reference sequence). CDR3 length: 14 amino acids. The CDR3 sequence: CASSNTAGYTEAFF. The CDR3 DNA reads as TGTGCCAGCAGCAACACGGCGGGGTACACTGAAGCTTTCTTT. The full variable domain, its missing parts supplied by reference TRBV7-9 and TRBJ1-1, is DTGVSQNPRHKITKRGQNVTFRCDPISEHNRLYWYRQTLGQGPEFLTYFQNEAQLEKSRLLSDRFSAERPKGSFSTLEIQRTEQGDSAMYLCASSNTAGYTEAFFGQGTRLTVV.

This clonotype was seen only once. One end of the junction is discordant with germline, which a read error may explain. This chain connects TRBV20-1 to TRBJ2-4; 11 bases align to TRBD2. Germline-derived CDR1 and CDR2 are DFQATT and SNEGSKA (reference sequence). This CDR3 comprises 14 residues. In DNA form, the CDR3 reads TGCAGTCCTAGCGGGGGGCTTTCCAAAAACATTCAGTACTTC. Encoded protein: CSPSGGLSKNIQYF.

This clonotype was detected a few times. The CDR3 protein is CASSLDRAILTPTEAFF. The CDR3 region has the DNA TGTGCCAGCAGCTTAGATCGGGCCATCCTAACGCCCACTGAAGCTTTCTTT. The chain couples TRBV11-2 to TRBJ1-1; D gene unclear. The CDR3 loop spans 17 amino acids. V was cut by 0 bases and J by 4 bases, with 18 bases left in between. Per the germline V gene, CDR1 is SGHAT and CDR2 is FQNNGV. Complete variable domain (other parts from reference TRBV11-2 and TRBJ1-1): EAGVAQSPRYKIIEKRQSVAFWCNPISGHATLYWYQQILGQGPKLLIQFQNNGVVDDSQLPKDRFSAERLKGVDSTLKIQPAKLEDSAVYLCASSLDRAILTPTEAFFGQGTRLTVV.

This clonotype was recorded a few times. The rearrangement uses TRBV28 and TRBJ1-5; tentatively, D is TRBD1 (6 bases). The CDR3 runs 14 residues. The V end was cut by 7 bases, the J end by 4 bases, with 14 bases between. The V gene's germline CDR1 is MDHEN and CDR2 SYDVKM. The CDR3: CASKGGAINQPQHF. DNA of the CDR3: TGTGCCAGCAAGGGGGGGGCTATTAATCAGCCCCAGCATTTT.

The sample holds many counts of this clonotype. V usage is TRBV7-3 and J usage is TRBJ1-1; maybe TRBD1 (5 bases). Between the trimmed V and J ends, which lost 0 bases and 1 base, there was a span of 9 bases. The CDR3 contains 15 residues. Per the germline V gene, CDR1 is SGHTA and CDR2 is FQGTGA. The CDR3 DNA is TGTGCCAGCAGCTTAACAGCAAGGGGGAACACTGAAGCTTTCTTT. Translation: CASSLTARGNTEAFF.

Concerning this clonotype: A much larger clone sits a single nucleotide away, making a read error possible. This sequence joins TRBV6-1 and TRBJ1-2; D remains unclear. The CDR3 totals 14 residues. Germline lookup yields CDR1 MNHNS and CDR2 SASEGT. The CDR3 region has the DNA TGTGCCAGCAGTGAAACCTTCTCGGCCTATGGCTACGCCTTC. The encoded protein is CASSETFSAYGYAF.

This clonotype was counted only a few times. This could be a read error, since a much larger clone is one nucleotide away. Given the absence of the conserved phenylalanine or tryptophan at the CDR3 end, a read error is likely. The chain has TRBV6-5 and TRBJ1-2; TRBD1 is a possible D gene (6 bases). The V gene's germline CDR1 is MNHEY and CDR2 SVGAGI. The CDR3 extends over 13 amino acids. The ends were cut back, 2 bases at V and 6 bases at J, with 10 bases in the middle. The CDR3 nucleotides are TGTGCCAGCAGTTACCCCGCAGGGGATGGCTACACCTAC. Translated: CASSYPAGDGYTY.